This T cell receptor beta chain was found in a study of T cell repertoires in aging, cancer and after chemotherapy. Study-wide background: Over several months to years, re-sampled healthy donor repertoires clearly shared clones.

Amplification of TCR beta used genomic DNA extracted from peripheral blood. The table lists this clonotype with a few counts. Its antigen is as yet unknown. A mixed TRB-A/B primer pool amplified rearranged TRB by multiplex touch-down PCR. TCRdb itself ran the multiplex PCR reads through MiXCR, one entry per CDR3 protein. The data show 400 or so distinct CDR3 sequences, approximately 35% seen once. Study outcomes and limitations: In healthy donors, age-related TCR diversity loss mainly reflected lost richness. Across the chemotherapy interval, each cancer cohort showed higher median generation probability, suggesting thymic rebound.

Trimming removed 0 bases from V and 7 bases from J, with 13 bases in between. The CDR3 contains 14 residues. Germline-derived CDR1 and CDR2 are DFQATT and SNEGSKA (reference sequence). Material: blood. The clonotype was recovered from a human donor in good health. The chain combines TRBV20-1 with TRBJ1-5, with D possibly being TRBD1 (6 bases). CDR3 sequence reads: CSAREAQGRQPQHF. For the CDR3, the DNA is TGCAGTGCTAGAGAGGCACAGGGACGGCAGCCCCAGCATTTT.